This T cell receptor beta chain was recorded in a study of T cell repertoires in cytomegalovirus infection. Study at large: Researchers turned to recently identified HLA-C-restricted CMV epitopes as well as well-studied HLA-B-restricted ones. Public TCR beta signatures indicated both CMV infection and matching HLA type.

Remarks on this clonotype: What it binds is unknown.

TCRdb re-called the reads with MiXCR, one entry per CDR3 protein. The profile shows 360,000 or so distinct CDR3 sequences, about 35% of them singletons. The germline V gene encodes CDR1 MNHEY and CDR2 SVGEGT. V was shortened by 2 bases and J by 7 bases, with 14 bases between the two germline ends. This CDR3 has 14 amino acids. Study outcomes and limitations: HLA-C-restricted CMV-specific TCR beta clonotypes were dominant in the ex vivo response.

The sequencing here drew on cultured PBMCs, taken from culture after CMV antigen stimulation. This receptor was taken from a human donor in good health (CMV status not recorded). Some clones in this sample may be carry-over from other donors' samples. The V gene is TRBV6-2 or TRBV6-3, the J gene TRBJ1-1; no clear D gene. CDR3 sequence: CASSYMVAVGEAFF. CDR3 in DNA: TGTGCCAGCAGTTACATGGTTGCAGTTGGTGAAGCTTTCTTT.